The 9 T cell receptor beta chains listed next were all sequenced from one sample in a study of tumor-infiltrating lymphocytes in primary liver carcinoma. Total RNA amounting to 500 ng was the source from which TCR beta cDNA was made with a constant-region primer. Three nested multiplex PCR rounds of slightly modified ARM-PCR generated TCR beta libraries. Primers for the first two PCR rounds were TRBV1-TRBV30 forward primers and a C-beta reverse primer (approximately 10 cycles per round). TCRdb passed the multiplex PCR reads through MiXCR, listing each CDR3 protein once. The sample contains some 200,000 distinct CDR3 sequences, around three fifths of which appear only once. It was unsorted whole blood that yielded blood RNA, and germline DNA was also extracted. Sequencing used peripheral blood. All receptors come from a woman aged 55 to 70 with primary liver carcinoma and hepatitis B virus infection.

Remarks on this clonotype: This could be a read error, since a much larger clone is one nucleotide away. Since no conserved phenylalanine or tryptophan closes the CDR3, a read error is the likely cause. The genes are TRBV6-6 and TRBJ1-1, with a weak D call TRBD1 (6 bases). The V gene lost 6 bases and the J gene lost 2 bases, with 10 bases spanning the gap. CDR1 MNHNY and CDR2 SVGAGI come from the germline V gene (reference sequence). The CDR3 extends over 13 amino acids. The CDR3: CASSMTGNTEAFS. In nucleotides, the CDR3 is TGTGCCAGCAGCATGACAGGAAACACTGAAGCTTTCTCT.

V is TRBV6-4 and J is TRBJ2-1; TRBD2 aligns across 7 bases. The V segment lost 2 bases and the J segment 6 bases; nucleotides outside the gene matches: 7. CDR3 length equals 15 residues. The germline gives CDR1 MRHNA, CDR2 SNTAGT. The CDR3 bases are TGTGCCAGCAGTGACACCAGCGGGAACTGCAATGAGCAGTTCTTC. This encodes CASSDTSGNCNEQFF.

This clonotype has a handful of counts. A much bigger clone sits one base away, suggesting this may be a read error. The gene calls are TRBV6-1 and TRBJ2-1; D unclear. CDR1 MNHNS and CDR2 SASEGT come from the germline V gene. The V end was cut by 1 base, the J end by 10 bases, with 14 bases between. The CDR3 totals 14 residues. For the CDR3, the DNA is TGTGCCAGCAGTGAAGGTTGGATGCTGAGAGAGCAGTTCTTC. Residues: CASSEGWMLREQFF.

This clonotype was seen ten or more times. The rearrangement uses TRBV29-1 and TRBJ2-7; the match to TRBD1 covers 10 bases. The CDR3 consists of 13 residues. Germline values: CDR1 SQVTM, CDR2 ANQGSEA. The V gene end was trimmed by 4 bases and the J gene end by 4 bases; junction bases not matched to a gene: 4. The CDR3 reads CSVVPGQGYEQYF. The CDR3, as DNA: TGCAGCGTTGTTCCGGGACAGGGGTACGAGCAGTACTTC.

This clonotype was counted many times. This chain joins TRBV6-2 or TRBV6-3 and TRBJ1-5, with D possibly being TRBD1 (5 bases). The V end was cut by 0 bases, the J end by 0 bases, with 21 bases between. The length of the CDR3 is 20 residues. CDR1 MNHEY and CDR2 SVGEGT come from the germline V gene. Here the CDR3 reads CASSYSSRARREYSNQPQHF. CDR3 nucleotide sequence: TGTGCCAGCAGTTACTCGTCCAGGGCCCGCCGCGAGTATAGCAATCAGCCCCAGCATTTT.

Concerning this clonotype itself: This may come from a read error, since a much larger clone is one base off. The rearrangement uses TRBV6-5 and TRBJ2-7, with TRBD2 as a possible D gene (5 bases). The DNA end favors TRBJ2-5, so the J call may be wrong. The CDR3 covers 15 residues. Germline V gene data show CDR1 as MNHEY and CDR2 as SVGAGI. CDR3 sequence reads: CASSYSGSRRETQYF. CDR3 bases: TGTGCCAGCAGTTACAGCGGTAGCCGAAGAGAGACCCAGTACTTC.

This clonotype was found many times. The genes are TRBV5-6 and TRBJ2-7; 8 nucleotides line up with TRBD1. V trimming: 4 bases; J trimming: 6 bases; junction bases outside the gene matches: 6. The CDR3 length is 13 residues. From germline, CDR1 is SGHDT and CDR2 YYEEEE. CDR3 sequence (DNA): TGTGCCAGCAGCCTGGGACAGGTCCTCGAGCAGTACTTC. As protein: CASSLGQVLEQYF.

A note on this clonotype: A much bigger clone sits one base away, suggesting this may be a read error. The chain joins TRBV4-2 to TRBJ2-1; TRBD2 agrees at 8 bases. The CDR3 runs 16 residues. Germline assignment: CDR1 LGHNA and CDR2 YNFKEQ. Trimming at V came to 2 bases and at J to 11 bases, leaving 14 bases not matched to a gene. Here the CDR3 DNA reads TGTGCCAGCAGCCAAACGGCTCGAAGCATTAGCGGGAAGCAGTTCTTC. As protein: CASSQTARSISGKQFF.

Here the CDR3 DNA reads TGTGCCAGCAGCTTCCTTGGACTAACGGGAGGGCCAGACTACGAGCAGTACTTC. Its protein product is CASSFLGLTGGPDYEQYF. The chain uses TRBV5-4 and TRBJ2-7, with 8 bases that match TRBD2. Germline V gene sequence: CDR1 SGHNT, CDR2 YYREEE (reference sequence). After removal of 2 bases from V and 3 bases from J, the junction contained 16 bases not matched to a gene. The CDR3 loop spans 18 amino acids. The variable domain in full, completed from reference TRBV5-4 and TRBJ2-7, reads ETGVTQSPTHLIKTRGQQVTLRCSSQSGHNTVSWYQQALGQGPQFIFQYYREEENGRGNFPPRFSGLQFPNYSSELNVNALELDDSALYLCASSFLGLTGGPDYEQYFGPGTRLTVT.